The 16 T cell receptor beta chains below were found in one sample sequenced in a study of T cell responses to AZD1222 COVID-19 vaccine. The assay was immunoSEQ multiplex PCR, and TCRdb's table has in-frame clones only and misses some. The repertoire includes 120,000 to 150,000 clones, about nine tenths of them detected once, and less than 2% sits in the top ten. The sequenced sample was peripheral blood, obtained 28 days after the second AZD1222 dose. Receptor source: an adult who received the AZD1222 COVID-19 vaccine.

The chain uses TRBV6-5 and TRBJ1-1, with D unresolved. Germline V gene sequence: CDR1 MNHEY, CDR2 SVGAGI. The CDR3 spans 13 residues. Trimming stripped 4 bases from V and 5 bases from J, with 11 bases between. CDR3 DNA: TGTGCCAGCAGTTGGGTCAAAACGACTGAAGCTTTCTTT. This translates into CASSWVKTTEAFF.

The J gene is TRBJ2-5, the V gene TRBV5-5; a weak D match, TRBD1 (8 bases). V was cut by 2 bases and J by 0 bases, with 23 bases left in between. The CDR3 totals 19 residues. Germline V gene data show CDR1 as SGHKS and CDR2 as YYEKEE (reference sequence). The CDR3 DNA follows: TGTGCCAGCAGCTTCCACGAGGACAGGGAAACTAGCGACCAAGAGACCCAGTACTTC. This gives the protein CASSFHEDRETSDQETQYF.

The DNA for the CDR3 is TGTGCCAGCAGTTTTCTTAGCGGGGGGGGTAGATCCTACGAGCAGTACTTC. Protein sequence: CASSFLSGGGRSYEQYF. The chain has TRBV7-2 and TRBJ2-7; 11 bases are shared with TRBD2. The V segment lost 6 bases and the J segment 1 base; nucleotides outside the gene matches: 11. CDR1 SGHTA and CDR2 FQGNSA come from the germline V gene. The CDR3 runs to 17 residues.

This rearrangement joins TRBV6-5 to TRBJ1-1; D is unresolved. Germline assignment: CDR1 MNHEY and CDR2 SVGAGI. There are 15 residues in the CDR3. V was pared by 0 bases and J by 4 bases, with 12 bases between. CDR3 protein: CASSYSRWGGTEAFF. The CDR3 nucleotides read TGTGCCAGCAGTTACTCGAGGTGGGGAGGCACTGAAGCTTTCTTT.

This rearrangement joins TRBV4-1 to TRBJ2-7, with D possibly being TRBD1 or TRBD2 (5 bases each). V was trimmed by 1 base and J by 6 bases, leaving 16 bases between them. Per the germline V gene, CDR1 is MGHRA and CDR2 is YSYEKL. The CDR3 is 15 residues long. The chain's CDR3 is CASSQVGRGDGEQYF. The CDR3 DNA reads TGCGCCAGCAGCCAAGTGGGACGGGGAGACGGCGAGCAGTACTTC.

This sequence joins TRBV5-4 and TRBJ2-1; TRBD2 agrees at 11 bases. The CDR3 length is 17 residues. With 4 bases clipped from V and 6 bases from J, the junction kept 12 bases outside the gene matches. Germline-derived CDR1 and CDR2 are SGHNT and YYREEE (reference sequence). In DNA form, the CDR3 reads TGTGCCAGCAGCCAGAAAACCGGGACTAGCGGCTTCAATGAGCAGTTCTTC. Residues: CASSQKTGTSGFNEQFF.

CDR3 bases: TGCGCCAGCAGCCACTTCGGGGGGCGTGATTTTAACGAGCAGTACTTC. This codes for CASSHFGGRDFNEQYF. The chain is built from TRBV4-1 and TRBJ2-7; possible D gene TRBD2, 7 bases. Per the germline V gene, CDR1 is MGHRA and CDR2 is YSYEKL. V lost 3 bases to trimming and J lost 5 bases, with 20 bases between them. There are 16 residues in the CDR3.

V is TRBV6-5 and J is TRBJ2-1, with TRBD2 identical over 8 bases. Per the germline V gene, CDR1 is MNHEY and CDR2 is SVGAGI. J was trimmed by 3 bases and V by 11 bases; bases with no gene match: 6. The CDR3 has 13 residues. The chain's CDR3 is CAVGLAGYNEQFF. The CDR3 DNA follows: TGTGCCGTCGGGCTAGCGGGCTACAATGAGCAGTTCTTC.

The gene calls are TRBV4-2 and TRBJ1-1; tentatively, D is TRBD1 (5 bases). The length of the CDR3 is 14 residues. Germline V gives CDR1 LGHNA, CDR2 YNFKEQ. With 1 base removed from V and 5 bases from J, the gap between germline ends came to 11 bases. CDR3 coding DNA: TGTGCCAGCAGCCAAGTAGGGGTCGGGACTGAAGCTTTCTTT. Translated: CASSQVGVGTEAFF.

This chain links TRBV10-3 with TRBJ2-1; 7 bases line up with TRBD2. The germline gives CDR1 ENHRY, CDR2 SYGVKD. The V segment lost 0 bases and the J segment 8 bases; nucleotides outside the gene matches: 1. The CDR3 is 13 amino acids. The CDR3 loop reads CAISESGRDEQFF. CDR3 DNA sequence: TGTGCCATCAGTGAGTCAGGGAGGGATGAGCAGTTCTTC.

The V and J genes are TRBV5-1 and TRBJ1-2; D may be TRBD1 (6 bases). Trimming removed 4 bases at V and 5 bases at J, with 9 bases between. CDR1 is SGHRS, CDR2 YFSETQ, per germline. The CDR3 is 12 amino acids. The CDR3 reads CASSRDKYGYTF. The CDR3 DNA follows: TGCGCCAGCAGCCGGGACAAGTATGGCTACACCTTC. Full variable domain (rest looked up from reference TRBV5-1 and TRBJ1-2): KAGVTQTPRYLIKTRGQQVTLSCSPISGHRSVSWYQQTPGQGLQFLFEYFSETQRNKGNFPGRFSGRQFSNSRSEMNVSTLELGDSALYLCASSRDKYGYTFGSGTRLTVV.

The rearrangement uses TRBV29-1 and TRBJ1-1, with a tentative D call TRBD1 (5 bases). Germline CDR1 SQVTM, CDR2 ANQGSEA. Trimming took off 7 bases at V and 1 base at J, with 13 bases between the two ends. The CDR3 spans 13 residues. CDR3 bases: TGCAGCGCCGGGACGGGGTCGAACACTGAAGCTTTCTTT. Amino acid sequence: CSAGTGSNTEAFF.

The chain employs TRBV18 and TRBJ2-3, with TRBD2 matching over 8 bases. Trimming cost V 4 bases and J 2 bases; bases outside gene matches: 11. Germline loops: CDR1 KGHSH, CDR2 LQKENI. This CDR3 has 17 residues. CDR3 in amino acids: CASSLRVIAGTTDTQYF. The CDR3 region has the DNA TGTGCCAGCTCACTAAGGGTTATAGCGGGAACCACAGATACGCAGTATTTT.

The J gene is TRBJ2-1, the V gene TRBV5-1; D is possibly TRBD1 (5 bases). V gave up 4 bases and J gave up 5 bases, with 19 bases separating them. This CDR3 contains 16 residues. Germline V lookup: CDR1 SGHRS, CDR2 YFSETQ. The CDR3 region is CASSIGSARANNEQFF. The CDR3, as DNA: TGCGCCAGCAGCATTGGATCGGCCAGGGCTAACAATGAGCAGTTCTTC.

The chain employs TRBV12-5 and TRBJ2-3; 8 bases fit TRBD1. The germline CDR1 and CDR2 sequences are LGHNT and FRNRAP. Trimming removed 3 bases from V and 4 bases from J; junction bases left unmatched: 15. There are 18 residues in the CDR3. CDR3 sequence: CASGFSPLDRVRSDTQYF. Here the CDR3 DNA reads TGTGCTAGTGGTTTTTCACCTCTGGACAGGGTGAGATCAGATACGCAGTATTTT.

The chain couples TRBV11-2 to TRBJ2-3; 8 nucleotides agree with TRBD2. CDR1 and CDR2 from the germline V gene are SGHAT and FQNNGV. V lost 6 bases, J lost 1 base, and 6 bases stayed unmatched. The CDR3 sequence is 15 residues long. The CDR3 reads CASRLSGIGTDTQYF. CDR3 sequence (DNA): TGTGCCAGCAGACTTAGCGGGATTGGCACAGATACGCAGTATTTT.